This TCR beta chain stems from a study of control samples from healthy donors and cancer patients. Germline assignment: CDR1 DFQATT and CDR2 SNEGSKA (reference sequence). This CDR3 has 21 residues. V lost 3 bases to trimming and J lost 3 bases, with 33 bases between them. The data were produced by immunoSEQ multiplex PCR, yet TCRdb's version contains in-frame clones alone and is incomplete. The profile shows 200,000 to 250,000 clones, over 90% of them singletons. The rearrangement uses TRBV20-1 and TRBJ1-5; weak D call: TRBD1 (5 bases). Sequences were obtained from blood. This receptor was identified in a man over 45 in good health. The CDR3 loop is CSASSHRGRSPEGLSNQPQHF. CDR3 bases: TGCAGTGCTAGTTCTCACAGAGGCCGTTCCCCGGAGGGGCTTTCCAATCAGCCCCAGCATTTT.